The 8 T cell receptor beta chains reported below all come from one sample, sequenced in a study of blood T cell repertoires in COVID-19. Measured with immunoSEQ multiplex PCR; TCRdb has only the in-frame clones, and not every one. The sample lists 100,000 to 110,000 clones, around four fifths occurring once. Sequencing used peripheral blood. The receptor set was obtained from a woman aged 70-85 years with acute or convalescent COVID-19.

The chain has TRBV5-5 and TRBJ2-4; TRBD2 agrees at 8 bases. From germline, CDR1 is SGHKS and CDR2 YYEKEE (reference sequence). This CDR3 comprises 15 residues. The J segment lost 0 bases and the V segment lost 5 bases, leaving 4 bases of the junction unmatched. The CDR3 nucleotides read TGTGCCAGCAGTTCGGGGGGGCTAGCCAAAAACATTCAGTACTTC. Translating gives CASSSGGLAKNIQYF.

J is TRBJ1-1 and V is TRBV5-6; D remains unclear. V was shortened by 0 bases and J by 6 bases, with 9 bases between the two germline ends. Germline-derived CDR1 and CDR2 are SGHDT and YYEEEE. The CDR3 is made up of 13 amino acids. The CDR3 reads CASSLGTLAEAFF. In DNA form, the CDR3 reads TGTGCCAGCAGCTTGGGAACTCTGGCTGAAGCTTTCTTT. The full variable domain, completed using reference TRBV5-6 and TRBJ1-1, is DAGVTQSPTHLIKTRGQQVTLRCSPKSGHDTVSWYQQALGQGPQFIFQYYEEEERQRGNFPDRFSGHQFPNYSSELNVNALLLGDSALYLCASSLGTLAEAFFGQGTRLTVV.

Only a few counts were recorded for this clone. The genes are TRBV4-1 and TRBJ2-2; D is perhaps TRBD1 (7 bases). Germline-derived CDR1 and CDR2 are MGHRA and YSYEKL. Trimming stripped 4 bases from V and 0 bases from J, with 27 bases between. This CDR3 is built from 21 residues. The CDR3 coding sequence is TGCGCCAGCAGCCCAGGGGGGCCGGGAAAACTCCAACAACCGAACACCGGGGAGCTGTTTTTT. Protein product: CASSPGGPGKLQQPNTGELFF.

The chain carries TRBV9 and TRBJ1-5, with 8 bases matching TRBD1. The CDR3 spans 17 residues. Germline trimming cut 4 bases from V and 2 bases from J; bases unmatched to any gene: 11. Germline V gene lookup returns CDR1 SGDLS and CDR2 YYNGEE. The CDR3 DNA follows: TGTGCCAGCAGCCAGGGGCAGGGGGCGCCGGGCAATCAGCCCCAGCATTTT. Translation gives CASSQGQGAPGNQPQHF.

In this sample, this clone turned up once. The genes are TRBV4-1 and TRBJ1-6; 9 bases fit TRBD1. The J segment lost 4 bases and the V segment lost 1 base, leaving 11 bases of the junction unmatched. The CDR3 is 19 residues long. Germline assignment: CDR1 MGHRA and CDR2 YSYEKL. CDR3 sequence reads: CASSQVEGQGVGYNSPLHF. The CDR3, as DNA: TGCGCCAGCAGCCAAGTTGAGGGACAGGGCGTAGGGTATAATTCACCCCTCCACTTT.

The chain couples TRBV6-1 to TRBJ1-6, with TRBD1 identical over 8 bases. CDR1 and CDR2 from the germline V gene are MNHNS and SASEGT. Trimming took 3 bases from V and 7 from J; bases not matched to a gene: 5. This CDR3 region has 15 residues. CDR3 DNA: TGTGCCAGCAGTGATCAGGGGGCGGGAAATTCACCCCTCCACTTT. This translates into CASSDQGAGNSPLHF.

The V call is TRBV7-9, the J call TRBJ1-4; D is unclear. Germline CDR1 SEHNR, CDR2 FQNEAQ (reference sequence). V was pared by 6 bases and J by 5 bases, with 7 bases between. CDR3 length: 12 amino acids. The CDR3 DNA reads as TGTGCCAGCAGACGAGGAAATGAAAAACTGTTTTTT. Its protein product is CASRRGNEKLFF.

This chain joins TRBV7-2 and TRBJ2-3; 7 nucleotides line up with TRBD1. CDR1 is SGHTA and CDR2 is FQGNSA in the germline V gene. The CDR3 is 14 residues long. After removal of 4 bases from V and 1 base from J, the junction contained 2 bases not matched to a gene. CDR3 sequence: CASSSGQRTDTQYF. DNA for the CDR3: TGTGCCAGCAGCTCGGGACAGCGCACAGATACGCAGTATTTT.